This TCR beta chain was sequenced for a study of regulatory T cells in long-lasting Graves disease. General observations from the study: Persistent disease samples used TRBV28, TRBJ1-2 and TRBJ2-5 preferentially. Persistent Graves' patients showed less TCR diversity than newly diagnosed patients showed.

CDR3 length: 11 residues. V was clipped by 7 bases and J by 6 bases, with 8 bases between them. Per the germline V gene, CDR1 is SEHNR and CDR2 is FQNEAQ (reference sequence). Comment on this clonotype: What it binds is not known. With a far larger clone one base away, a read error is the likely cause.

The time point denotes: newly diagnosed GD, antithyroid drugs for less than 3 months. PBMC RNA served as the TCR library source. The authors drew patients from an endocrinology department in Xi'an, China. Staff drew roughly 10 milliliters of peripheral blood into EDTA tubes. TCR beta libraries were built with iRepertoire HTBI primers and Arm-PCR of CDR3 regions. TCRdb reprocessed the multiplex PCR reads with MiXCR, giving one entry per CDR3 protein. The table shows fewer than 350,000 distinct CDR3 sequences, with under 20% occurring only once. The input for sequencing was peripheral blood mononuclear cells (PBMCs), taken at new diagnosis, from a patient treated with antithyroid drugs. The rearrangement uses TRBV7-9 and TRBJ2-3; D assignment may be TRBD1 or TRBD2 (5 bases each). The receptor's source is a female donor with Graves disease. The CDR3 loop is CASNWGDTQYF. As DNA, the CDR3 is TGTGCCAGCAACTGGGGGGATACGCAGTATTTT.